This entry lists 30 T cell receptor beta chains sequenced from one sample in a study of blood T cell repertoires in COVID-19. Produced via immunoSEQ multiplex PCR; TCRdb's table is partial and in-frame only. The profile shows 84,000 or so clones, around four fifths of them singletons. Sequencing was done on a sample of peripheral blood. The receptor set was obtained from a human donor in a cohort sampled during active COVID-19.

V is TRBV6-1 and J is TRBJ1-5; tentative D call: TRBD1 (5 bases). The CDR3 has 14 amino acids. Looked up from germline, CDR1 is MNHNS and CDR2 is SASEGT. V lost 0 bases, J lost 4 bases, and 7 bases lay in between. The CDR3 DNA sequence: TGTGCCAGCAGTGAAGCGTCAGGGAATCAGCCCCAGCATTTT. Its translation: CASSEASGNQPQHF.

The chain carries TRBV11-3 and TRBJ2-3, with D maybe TRBD2 (6 bases). Germline V gene data show CDR1 as SGHNT and CDR2 as YENEEA. Trimming removed 0 bases at V and 6 bases at J, with 10 bases between. This CDR3 comprises 14 residues. The CDR3 nucleotides read TGTGCCAGCAGCTTAGATGGGGGGTCCGATACGCAGTATTTT. Protein sequence: CASSLDGGSDTQYF.

This chain links TRBV4-3 with TRBJ1-3; D is perhaps TRBD1 (5 bases). Germline V gene data show CDR1 as LGHNA and CDR2 as YSLEER. The CDR3 is made up of 14 amino acids. V shed 1 base and J shed 4 bases, with 8 bases lying between them. The CDR3 loop is CASSQGGDGNTIYF. DNA of the CDR3: TGCGCCAGCAGCCAAGGGGGGGACGGAAACACCATATATTTT.

This clone was counted a single time. The chain recombines TRBV5-6 with TRBJ1-2; a weak D match, TRBD1 (5 bases). Germline CDR1 reads SGHDT; CDR2 reads YYEEEE. This CDR3 has 14 amino acids. V dropped 4 bases and J dropped 4 bases, with 14 bases sitting between them. The CDR3: CASSLPQGSYGYTF. The DNA for the CDR3 is TGTGCCAGCAGCCTTCCCCAGGGTTCCTATGGCTACACCTTC. The whole variable domain, remainder taken from reference TRBV5-6 and TRBJ1-2, is DAGVTQSPTHLIKTRGQQVTLRCSPKSGHDTVSWYQQALGQGPQFIFQYYEEEERQRGNFPDRFSGHQFPNYSSELNVNALLLGDSALYLCASSLPQGSYGYTFGSGTRLTVV.

This clone showed up just once. The rearrangement links TRBV6-5 to TRBJ1-1; D gene ambiguous. In germline, CDR1 is MNHEY, CDR2 SVGAGI. CDR3 length equals 14 residues. Trimming took 7 bases from V and 0 from J, leaving 12 bases between them. DNA for the CDR3: TGTGCCAGCACTAAAGGTGGAGTGAACACTGAAGCTTTCTTT. Residues: CASTKGGVNTEAFF.

The chain recombines TRBV5-1 with TRBJ2-7, with 10 bases fitting TRBD2. The CDR3 totals 15 residues. After removal of 0 bases from V and 3 bases from J, the junction contained 3 bases not matched to a gene. Germline CDR1 SGHRS, CDR2 YFSETQ. The CDR3 loop reads CASSLVAGGNYEQYF. In nucleotides, the CDR3 is TGCGCCAGCAGCTTGGTAGCGGGGGGTAACTACGAGCAGTACTTC.

The J gene is TRBJ2-7, the V gene TRBV5-8; perhaps TRBD2 as D (5 bases). CDR1 SGHTS and CDR2 YDEGEE come from the germline V gene. The germline V and J ends were trimmed by 1 base and 4 bases, with 15 bases remaining between them. The CDR3 length is 15 residues. CDR3 protein: CASSLPRGGTYEQYF. The CDR3 nucleotides read TGTGCCAGCAGCTTGCCTCGGGGTGGTACTTACGAGCAGTACTTC.

The chain is built from TRBV9 and TRBJ1-3, with unresolved D. With 3 bases removed from V and 2 bases from J, the gap between germline ends came to 12 bases. The CDR3 has 15 amino acids. Germline V lookup: CDR1 SGDLS, CDR2 YYNGEE. CDR3 DNA: TGTGCCAGCAGCGATTATCCCTCTCCTGGAAACACCATATATTTT. It is translated as CASSDYPSPGNTIYF. Looking up the rest from reference TRBV9 and TRBJ1-3 gives the full variable domain: DSGVTQTPKHLITATGQRVTLRCSPRSGDLSVYWYQQSLDQGLQFLIQYYNGEERAKGNILERFSAQQFPDLHSELNLSSLELGDSALYFCASSDYPSPGNTIYFGEGSWLTVV.

About this clone itself: This sample includes further DNA sequences coding for the same CDR3. The J gene is TRBJ1-1, the V gene TRBV19; tentative D call: TRBD1 (5 bases). The germline gives CDR1 LNHDA, CDR2 SQIVND (reference sequence). The CDR3 loop spans 14 amino acids. With 5 bases removed from V and 5 bases from J, the gap between germline ends came to 15 bases. CDR3 sequence: CASSRRGEGTEAFF. In DNA form, the CDR3 reads TGTGCCAGTAGTCGTCGAGGGGAGGGGACTGAAGCTTTCTTT.

The chain joins TRBV7-6 to TRBJ2-7; 9 bases line up with TRBD1. Trimming cost V 2 bases and J 1 base; bases outside gene matches: 3. The CDR3 has 15 amino acids. CDR1 and CDR2 from the germline V gene are SGHVS and FNYEAQ. The CDR3 DNA follows: TGTGCCAGCAGCTTAAGTGGGACAGGGTCCTACGAGCAGTACTTC. Its translation is CASSLSGTGSYEQYF. Variable domain in full (rest from reference TRBV7-6 and TRBJ2-7): GAGVSQSPRYKVTKRGQDVALRCDPISGHVSLYWYRQALGQGPEFLTYFNYEAQQDKSGLPNDRFSAERPEGSISTLTIQRTEQRDSAMYRCASSLSGTGSYEQYFGPGTRLTVT.

This clone appeared a few times. The chain recombines TRBV9 with TRBJ1-6; D gene ambiguous. The CDR3 totals 9 residues. Germline V gives CDR1 SGDLS, CDR2 YYNGEE. Between the trimmed V and J ends, which lost 8 bases and 14 bases, there was a span of 8 bases. CDR3 region: CARNEALHF. CDR3 nucleotide sequence: TGTGCCAGGAACGAGGCCCTCCACTTT. Drawing the rest from reference TRBV9 and TRBJ1-6, the complete variable domain is DSGVTQTPKHLITATGQRVTLRCSPRSGDLSVYWYQQSLDQGLQFLIQYYNGEERAKGNILERFSAQQFPDLHSELNLSSLELGDSALYFCARNEALHFGNGTRLTVT.

The chain combines TRBV28 with TRBJ2-7; TRBD1 agrees at 11 bases. Germline CDR1 reads MDHEN; CDR2 reads SYDVKM. The CDR3 loop spans 15 amino acids. The trim removed 8 bases at V and 5 bases at J, leaving 11 bases unmatched. This CDR3 reads CASSYPGQGGHEQYF. CDR3 nucleotides: TGTGCCAGCTCATATCCGGGACAGGGGGGCCACGAGCAGTACTTC.

V gene TRBV30 combines with J gene TRBJ1-2; D is possibly TRBD1 (5 bases). V was shortened by 5 bases and J by 3 bases, with 16 bases between the two germline ends. Germline V gives CDR1 GTSNPN, CDR2 SVGIG (reference sequence). The CDR3 spans 14 residues. The CDR3 nucleotides are TGTGCCTGGGGAAGGGGCAGGGAACACTATGGCTACACCTTC. Protein product: CAWGRGREHYGYTF.

The chain is built from TRBV7-8 and TRBJ2-7; a weak D match, TRBD2 (5 bases). Germline V gene data show CDR1 as SGHVS and CDR2 as FQNEAQ. Trimming cost V 5 bases and J 4 bases, with 9 bases left between them. The CDR3 has 12 amino acids. The CDR3 DNA is TGTGCCAGCAGCCAGAGGGTTTACGAGCAGTACTTC. Translated: CASSQRVYEQYF. Drawing the rest from reference TRBV7-8 and TRBJ2-7, the complete variable domain is GAGVSQSPRYKVAKRGQDVALRCDPISGHVSLFWYQQALGQGPEFLTYFQNEAQLDKSGLPSDRFFAERPEGSVSTLKIQRTQQEDSAVYLCASSQRVYEQYFGPGTRLTVT.

The chain has TRBV7-3 and TRBJ1-5, with D perhaps matching TRBD1 (5 bases). Germline values: CDR1 SGHTA, CDR2 FQGTGA. Trimming shortened V by 6 bases and J by 1 base, and 13 bases separated the two germline ends. The CDR3 sequence is 15 residues long. The CDR3 DNA reads TGTGCCAGCAGTCCCTACGGGGGGAGCAATCAGCCCCAGCATTTT. This codes for CASSPYGGSNQPQHF.

V is TRBV5-1 and J is TRBJ2-3; 7 nucleotides line up with TRBD2. J gave up 3 bases and V 5 bases, and 9 bases lay outside the gene matches. Germline loops: CDR1 SGHRS, CDR2 YFSETQ. CDR3 length: 15 residues. CDR3 nucleotide sequence: TGCGCCAGCAGGCCCCTTTCGGGGGGAACAGATACGCAGTATTTT. Its protein is CASRPLSGGTDTQYF.

The chain recombines TRBV27 with TRBJ2-7, with 7 bases that match TRBD1. Germline CDR1 is MNHEY and CDR2 is SMNVEV (reference sequence). V was clipped by 5 bases and J by 3 bases; unmatched bases: 10. The CDR3 runs to 15 residues. DNA for the CDR3: TGTGCCAGCAGTGCCCTCCCGGGACAGCACTACGAGCAGTACTTC. It yields the protein CASSALPGQHYEQYF.

This clone was observed a handful of times. The rearrangement links TRBV6-5 to TRBJ1-1; no reliable D call. The CDR3 covers 11 residues. Trimming stripped 5 bases from V and 10 bases from J, with 11 bases between. Germline CDR1 and CDR2: MNHEY and SVGAGI. This CDR3 reads CASSPGDRAFF. The CDR3, as DNA: TGTGCCAGCAGTCCGGGTGATAGAGCTTTCTTT.

This clone has only a few counts. The chain employs TRBV28 and TRBJ1-1, with D perhaps TRBD1 (6 bases). Germline V lookup: CDR1 MDHEN, CDR2 SYDVKM. This CDR3 has 13 amino acids. Trimming removed 5 bases at V and 5 bases at J, with 12 bases between. CDR3 sequence reads: CASSVTGWTEAFF. DNA of the CDR3: TGTGCCAGCAGTGTCACAGGGTGGACTGAAGCTTTCTTT.

This chain links TRBV30 with TRBJ2-7; TRBD2 agrees at 9 bases. V was pared by 4 bases and J by 6 bases, with 7 bases of the junction left unmatched. Germline-derived CDR1 and CDR2 are GTSNPN and SVGIG (reference sequence). The CDR3 has 13 residues. In DNA, the CDR3 is TGTGCCTGGACTAGGCGGGGGGGCACCGAGCAGTACTTC. Translation gives CAWTRRGGTEQYF.

J is TRBJ2-7 and V is TRBV6-5; 9 bases line up with TRBD1. J gave up 5 bases and V 6 bases, and 8 bases lay outside the gene matches. The CDR3 runs to 14 residues. The germline CDR1 and CDR2 sequences are MNHEY and SVGAGI. The CDR3 spells CASRRWDRVHEQYF. The CDR3 DNA is TGTGCCAGCAGACGCTGGGACAGGGTCCACGAGCAGTACTTC.

The chain recombines TRBV6-5 with TRBJ2-7, with D perhaps TRBD1 (5 bases). CDR3 length: 12 amino acids. Germline CDR1 reads MNHEY; CDR2 reads SVGAGI. Trimming removed 5 bases from V and 2 bases from J, with 7 bases in between. Here the CDR3 reads CASSKTAYEQYV. Here the CDR3 DNA reads TGTGCCAGCAGTAAGACAGCCTACGAGCAGTACGTC.

This clone was picked up a small number of times. The chain carries TRBV28 and TRBJ1-5, with a tentative D call TRBD1 (5 bases). The CDR3 runs to 15 residues. In germline, CDR1 is MDHEN, CDR2 SYDVKM. V was shortened by 5 bases and J by 0 bases, with 11 bases between the two germline ends. CDR3 amino acids: CASSGTGNSNQPQHF. In DNA, the CDR3 is TGTGCCAGCAGTGGGACTGGTAATAGCAATCAGCCCCAGCATTTT. The variable domain in full, completed from reference TRBV28 and TRBJ1-5, reads DVKVTQSSRYLVKRTGEKVFLECVQDMDHENMFWYRQDPGLGLRLIYFSYDVKMKEKGDIPEGYSVSREKKERFSLILESASTNQTSMYLCASSGTGNSNQPQHFGDGTRLSIL.

The chain uses TRBV7-2 and TRBJ2-7, with 9 bases matching TRBD1. CDR1 is SGHTA and CDR2 is FQGNSA in the germline V gene. V was pared by 2 bases and J by 1 base, with 12 bases of the junction left unmatched. The CDR3 runs to 18 residues. Here the CDR3 DNA reads TGTGCCAGCAGCTTAATACAGGTCGGGACAGGGTTTTCCTACGAGCAGTACTTC. This codes for CASSLIQVGTGFSYEQYF.

CDR3 protein: CASSQSSYSNQPQHF. CDR3 bases: TGTGCCAGCAGCCAGAGTTCATATAGCAATCAGCCCCAGCATTTT. This chain uses TRBV3-1 (or the pseudogene TRBV3-2) with TRBJ1-5; D gene ambiguous. V lost 3 bases and J 0 bases, leaving 9 bases between the germline ends. The length of the CDR3 is 15 residues. Germline CDR1 is LGHDT and CDR2 is YNNKEL (reference sequence).

V and J are TRBV28 and TRBJ1-3; possible D gene TRBD1, 5 bases. The CDR3 totals 14 residues. V was trimmed by 6 bases and J by 0 bases, leaving 9 bases between them. Per the germline V gene, CDR1 is MDHEN and CDR2 is SYDVKM. CDR3 nucleotides: TGTGCCAGCAGCTCCAGGGTCTCTGGAAACACCATATATTTT. This gives the protein CASSSRVSGNTIYF.

J is TRBJ2-5 and V is TRBV5-4; tentatively, D is TRBD2 (5 bases). CDR1 is SGHNT, CDR2 YYREEE, per germline (reference sequence). The V end lost 4 bases, the J end lost 1 base, and 8 bases lay between the germline ends. This CDR3 has 13 amino acids. The CDR3 nucleotides read TGTGCCAGCAGCCCAACTAGCCAAGAGACCCAGTACTTC. Amino acid sequence: CASSPTSQETQYF.

The chain is built from TRBV14 and TRBJ2-7; D gene unclear. From germline, CDR1 is SGHDN and CDR2 FVKESK. This CDR3 has 11 residues. Between the trimmed V and J ends, which lost 0 bases and 6 bases, there was a span of 3 bases. CDR3 residues: CASSQDGEQYF. The DNA for the CDR3 is TGTGCCAGCAGCCAAGACGGCGAGCAGTACTTC.

The V and J genes are TRBV7-3 and TRBJ2-7; 9 positions match TRBD1. The CDR3 consists of 13 residues. In germline, CDR1 is SGHTA, CDR2 FQGTGA. V dropped 4 bases and J dropped 5; count of bases not matched to a gene: 3. The CDR3 DNA is TGTGCCAGCAGCTCGGGACAGGGCCACGAGCAGTACTTC. This translates into CASSSGQGHEQYF.

The genes are TRBV7-2 and TRBJ1-4; 7 nucleotides match TRBD1. The V segment lost 3 bases and the J segment 4 bases; nucleotides outside the gene matches: 5. There are 15 residues in the CDR3. Germline V gives CDR1 SGHTA, CDR2 FQGNSA. The CDR3 region is CASSFRAGGNEKLFF. CDR3 in DNA: TGTGCCAGCAGCTTTAGGGCAGGGGGTAATGAAAAACTGTTTTTT.